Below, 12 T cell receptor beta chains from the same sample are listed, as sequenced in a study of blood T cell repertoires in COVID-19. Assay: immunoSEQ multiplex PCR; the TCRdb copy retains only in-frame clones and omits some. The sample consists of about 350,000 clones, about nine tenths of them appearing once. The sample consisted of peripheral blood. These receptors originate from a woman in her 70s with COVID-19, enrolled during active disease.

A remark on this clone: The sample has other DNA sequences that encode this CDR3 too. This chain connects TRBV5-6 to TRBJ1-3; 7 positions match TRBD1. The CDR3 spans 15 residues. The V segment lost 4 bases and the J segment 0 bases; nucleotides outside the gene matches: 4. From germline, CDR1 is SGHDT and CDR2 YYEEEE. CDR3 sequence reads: CASSLGQFSGNTIYF. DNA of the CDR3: TGTGCCAGCAGCCTGGGACAGTTCTCTGGAAACACCATATATTTT. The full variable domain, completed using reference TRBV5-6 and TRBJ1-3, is DAGVTQSPTHLIKTRGQQVTLRCSPKSGHDTVSWYQQALGQGPQFIFQYYEEEERQRGNFPDRFSGHQFPNYSSELNVNALLLGDSALYLCASSLGQFSGNTIYFGEGSWLTVV.

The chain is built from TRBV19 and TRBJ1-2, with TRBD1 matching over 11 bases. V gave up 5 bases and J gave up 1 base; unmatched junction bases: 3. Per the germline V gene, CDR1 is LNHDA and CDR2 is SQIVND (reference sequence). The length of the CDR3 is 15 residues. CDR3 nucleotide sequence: TGTGCCAGTAGTGTGGGGACAGGGGGTAACTATGGCTACACCTTC. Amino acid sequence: CASSVGTGGNYGYTF.

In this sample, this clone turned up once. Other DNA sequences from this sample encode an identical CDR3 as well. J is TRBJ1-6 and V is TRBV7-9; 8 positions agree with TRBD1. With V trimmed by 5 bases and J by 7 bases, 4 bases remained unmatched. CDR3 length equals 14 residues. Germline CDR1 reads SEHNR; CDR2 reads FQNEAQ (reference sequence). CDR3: CASSPDRGNSPLHF. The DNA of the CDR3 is TGTGCCAGCAGCCCCGACAGGGGCAATTCACCCCTCCACTTT.

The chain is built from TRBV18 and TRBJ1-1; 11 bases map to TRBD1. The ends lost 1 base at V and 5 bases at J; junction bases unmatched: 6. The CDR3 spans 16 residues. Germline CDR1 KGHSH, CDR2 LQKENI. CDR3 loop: CASSPRGTGGGTEAFF. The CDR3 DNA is TGTGCCAGCTCACCACGGGGGACAGGGGGAGGGACTGAAGCTTTCTTT.

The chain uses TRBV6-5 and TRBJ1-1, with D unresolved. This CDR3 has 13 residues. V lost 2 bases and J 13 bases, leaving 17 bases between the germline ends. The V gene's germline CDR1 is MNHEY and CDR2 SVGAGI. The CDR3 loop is CASSYQAGWEGFF. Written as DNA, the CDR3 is TGTGCCAGCAGTTACCAAGCGGGGTGGGAGGGTTTCTTT.

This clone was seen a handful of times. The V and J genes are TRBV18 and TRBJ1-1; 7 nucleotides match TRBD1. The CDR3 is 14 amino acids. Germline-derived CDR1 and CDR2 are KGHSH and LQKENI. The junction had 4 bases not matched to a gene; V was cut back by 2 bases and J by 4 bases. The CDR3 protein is CASSPSQGGTEAFF. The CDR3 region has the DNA TGTGCCAGCTCACCATCGCAGGGGGGCACTGAAGCTTTCTTT.

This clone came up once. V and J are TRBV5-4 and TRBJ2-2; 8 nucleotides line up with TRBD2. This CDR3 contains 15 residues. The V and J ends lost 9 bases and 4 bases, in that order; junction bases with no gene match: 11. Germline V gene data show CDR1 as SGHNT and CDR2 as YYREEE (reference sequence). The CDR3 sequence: CAITNGGASTGELFF. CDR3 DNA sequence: TGTGCCATCACAAACGGGGGGGCATCCACCGGGGAGCTGTTTTTT.

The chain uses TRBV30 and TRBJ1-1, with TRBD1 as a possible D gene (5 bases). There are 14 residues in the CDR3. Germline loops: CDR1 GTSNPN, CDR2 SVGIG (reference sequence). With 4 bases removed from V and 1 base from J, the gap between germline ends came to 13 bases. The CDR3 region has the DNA TGTGCCTGGACCTATGGACACCCGAACACTGAAGCTTTCTTT. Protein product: CAWTYGHPNTEAFF. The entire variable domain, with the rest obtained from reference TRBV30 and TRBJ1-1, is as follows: SQTIHQWPATLVQPVGSPLSLECTVEGTSNPNLYWYRQAAGRGLQLLFYSVGIGQISSEVPQNLSASRPQDRQFILSSKKLLLSDSGFYLCAWTYGHPNTEAFFGQGTRLTVV.

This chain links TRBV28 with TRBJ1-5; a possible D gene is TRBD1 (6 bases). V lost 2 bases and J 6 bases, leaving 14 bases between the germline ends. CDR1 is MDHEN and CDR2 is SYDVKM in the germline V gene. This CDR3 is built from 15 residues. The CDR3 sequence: CASSLPKQGGQPQHF. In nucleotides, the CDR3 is TGTGCCAGCAGTTTACCGAAACAGGGCGGTCAGCCCCAGCATTTT. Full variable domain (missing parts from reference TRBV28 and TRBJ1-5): DVKVTQSSRYLVKRTGEKVFLECVQDMDHENMFWYRQDPGLGLRLIYFSYDVKMKEKGDIPEGYSVSREKKERFSLILESASTNQTSMYLCASSLPKQGGQPQHFGDGTRLSIL.

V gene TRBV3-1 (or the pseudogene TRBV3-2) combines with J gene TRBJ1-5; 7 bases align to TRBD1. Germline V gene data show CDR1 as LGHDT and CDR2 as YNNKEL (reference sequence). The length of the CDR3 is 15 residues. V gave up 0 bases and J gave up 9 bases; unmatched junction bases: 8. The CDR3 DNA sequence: TGTGCCAGCAGCCAAGATCCCCAGGGACAGACGCCCCAGCATTTT. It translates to CASSQDPQGQTPQHF.

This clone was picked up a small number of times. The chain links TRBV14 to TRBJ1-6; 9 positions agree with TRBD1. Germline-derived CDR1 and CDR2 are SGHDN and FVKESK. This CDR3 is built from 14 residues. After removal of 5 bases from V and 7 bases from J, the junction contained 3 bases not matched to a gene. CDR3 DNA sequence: TGTGCCAGCAGCGTGGGACAGGGAAATTCACCCCTCCACTTT. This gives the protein CASSVGQGNSPLHF.

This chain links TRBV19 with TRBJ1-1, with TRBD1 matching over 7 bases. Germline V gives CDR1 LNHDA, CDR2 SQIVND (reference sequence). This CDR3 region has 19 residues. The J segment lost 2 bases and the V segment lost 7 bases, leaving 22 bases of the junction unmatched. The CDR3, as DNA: TGTGCCAGTACCAGTCGTTCAATAATCGGACAGGCCGTTAACACTGAAGCTTTCTTT. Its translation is CASTSRSIIGQAVNTEAFF.